Described below is a single T cell receptor beta chain sequence and its context. There is no known antigen for this receptor. No much larger clone exists at a distance of one base, and base qualities are not known. This sample stems from a study of vaccination and CD4 T cells after COVID-19 (dated by TCRdb to between 2021 and 2022). Context from the whole study: SARS-CoV-2 positivity had been established in the convalescent patients by nasal swab PCR, and mild disease was recorded in about 9 of these patients and severe disease in one. The convalescent cohort included six males and four females, with two Hispanic individuals, seven Caucasians, two Asians and one multiracial person. Participants got two doses of the Pfizer-BioNTech BNT162b2 vaccine (n=8) or two doses of the Moderna mRNA-1273 vaccine (n=2). Post-COVID blood samples from convalescent patients were collected a median of approximately 93 days after diagnosis, with a range of roughly 35 to 170 days. Post-vaccine blood samples were obtained a median of approximately 74 days after the second vaccine dose, with a range of roughly 14 to 241 days. For stimulating the cultures, overlapping spike peptide pools were used, derived from SARS-CoV-2 as well as from the common cold coronaviruses HCoV-NL63, HCoV-OC43 and HCoV-229E. Control cultures used a CEFX viral epitope pool as positive control, an HIV-1 Nef peptide pool as negative control, or no peptide. In ten to eleven COVID-19 convalescent patients and 4 infection-naive healthy vaccine recipients, the spike-specific CD4+ TCR repertoire before mRNA vaccination was compared with the repertoire after mRNA vaccination. The paper's findings and limits, for the study overall: Although the median number of SARS-CoV-2-reactive clonotypes went up from around 20 after infection to about 38 after vaccination, the increase was not significant. The number of convalescent patients in the study was relatively small, and the study did not examine early timepoints following natural infection. In convalescent patients, a median roughly 88% of post-vaccine SARS-CoV-2-reactive clones were detected only after vaccination, suggesting vaccine-specific priming. In convalescent patients, nearly all vaccine-specific clones (304 of 307) were found to be mono-reactive for SARS-CoV-2 spike rather than cross-reactive with common cold coronaviruses.

The germline V gene sets CDR1 to KGHSH and CDR2 to LQKENI. Counted from cysteine to phenylalanine, this CDR3 has 16 amino acids. The kept DNA is CDR3 alone, 48 bases in frame from the first base. The germline V end is reduced by 3 bases and the J end by 4 bases; junction bases left unmatched: 3. The treatment or condition label, read with the paper, signifies: roughly 10-day PBMC culture with coronavirus spike peptide pools or control peptides (ViraFEST assay). The ViraFEST assay was used in the study, in which antigen-specific T cells were expanded with peptide pools and expanded clonotypes were subsequently identified by TCR sequencing. The positive SARS-CoV-2 PCR tests of the convalescent patients were dated from March to December 2020, before the Alpha, Beta and Delta variants emerged in the United States. Roughly 2 million PBMCs per well were cultured in IMDM with approximately 4.9% human AB serum and 8 to 10 IU/ml IL-2, plus 10 ug/ml peptide pools. On days 3 and 7, half of the culture medium was replaced with fresh IL-2-containing medium. After approximately 11 days of culture, CD4+ T cells were isolated by negative selection with the EasySep CD4+ T cell isolation kit. PBMCs were separated from whole blood using Ficoll-Paque Plus gradient centrifugation and then either used fresh or cryopreserved at -140C. Each culture condition was generally run in triplicate wells.

Library preparation employed PCR. At the Johns Hopkins FTIC core, DNA from the cultured CD4+ T cells underwent TCR sequencing with the Oncomine TCR Beta short-read assay. The QIAamp micro DNA kit was used to extract genomic DNA from the cultured CD4+ T cells. The Oncomine TCR Beta libraries from cultured CD4+ T cells were pooled using unique dual indexes and then sequenced on an Illumina iSeq 100. In the paper's pipeline: Non-productive sequences were filtered out, and CDR3s that did not start with C, did not end with F or W, or were shorter than 7 amino acids were discarded. Antigen-specific clonotypes were identified using the MANAFEST web application through comparison of peptide-stimulated wells with reference and other culture wells. Positive clones required FDR below 0.05, an odds ratio above 5, and productive frequency above 0.1% in at least two of three replicate wells. Cross-reactive clonotypes were defined as significantly expanded in both SARS-CoV-2 spike wells and at least one common cold coronavirus spike condition. Similarity between CDR3 sequences was evaluated in R version 3.6.1 using Levenshtein distances (stringdist) and unrooted phylogenetic trees (ape). TCRdb cleaned the public reads at Q25 with fastp, built clones with MiXCR and kept in-frame beta chains. Entries are consolidated by CDR3 protein sequence, retaining the most common genes and DNA. TCRdb, not the authors, supplied the V and J calls. The sample contains about 15,000 distinct CDR3 sequences, over 60% of them found a single time. In total, the top ten clones hold around 15% of the sample.

The chain employs TRBV18 and TRBJ2-7, with 16 middle bases fitting TRBD2. The source is a human donor who had recovered from COVID-19. Material for sequencing was CD4+ T cells from blood, cultured in vitro. This receptor carries the CDR3 CASSPPGLAGGYEQYF. In nucleotides, the sequence is TGTGCCAGCTCACCCCCGGGACTAGCGGGAGGGTACGAGCAGTACTTC.